The 21 T cell receptor beta chains reported below all come from one sample, sequenced in a study of technical replicates of blood from a few donors. Sequencing was performed with immunoSEQ multiplex PCR; in TCRdb, only in-frame clones are kept and a portion is missing. The sample consists of about 76,000 clones, 75% to 95% of them appearing once. The sample taken for sequencing was T cells isolated from PBMCs. These receptors all come from a human donor in good health.

The chain carries TRBV9 and TRBJ1-1; 7 nucleotides align to TRBD1. The CDR3 length is 14 residues. The germline V gene has CDR1 SGDLS and CDR2 YYNGEE. V lost 3 bases and J lost 0; bases outside the gene matches: 2. CDR3 nucleotides: TGTGCCAGCAGCGGACAGGGTATGAACACTGAAGCTTTCTTT. This codes for CASSGQGMNTEAFF.

This chain uses TRBV28 with TRBJ2-7; 10 positions match TRBD2. V shed 4 bases, J shed 0 bases, and the junction held 3 bases outside the gene matches. Germline values: CDR1 MDHEN, CDR2 SYDVKM. The CDR3 is made up of 15 amino acids. The CDR3: CASSSPSGSSYEQYF. The CDR3 DNA reads TGTGCCAGCAGTTCCCCTAGCGGGAGCTCCTACGAGCAGTACTTC.

This sequence joins TRBV5-1 and TRBJ1-1, with a tentative D call TRBD1 (5 bases). CDR3 length: 15 residues. CDR1 is SGHRS, CDR2 YFSETQ, per germline. V gave up 2 bases and J gave up 1 base, with 12 bases separating them. The CDR3 DNA sequence: TGCGCCAGCAGCTTTCTGGCAGGGCAGAACACTGAAGCTTTCTTT. Translated, it gives CASSFLAGQNTEAFF.

The gene calls are TRBV6-1 and TRBJ1-2; the D gene is possibly TRBD1 (5 bases). V lost 7 bases to trimming and J lost 3 bases, with 15 bases between them. Per the germline V gene, CDR1 is MNHNS and CDR2 is SASEGT. CDR3 length: 14 amino acids. The CDR3 DNA is TGTGCCAGCAAGGGGTACAGAACCTACTATGGCTACACCTTC. Encoded protein: CASKGYRTYYGYTF.

This clone was seen more than once but under ten times. This chain joins TRBV4-1 and TRBJ1-1, with 7 positions matching TRBD1. V was clipped by 3 bases and J by 5 bases; unmatched bases: 9. Germline V lookup: CDR1 MGHRA, CDR2 YSYEKL. CDR3 length: 15 amino acids. The CDR3 coding sequence is TGCGCCAGCAGCCAGGATCCAAGGACAGGTACTGAAGCTTTCTTT. Translated, it gives CASSQDPRTGTEAFF.

The V gene is TRBV7-9, the J gene TRBJ1-1; D is ambiguous. Trimming cost V 3 bases and J 6 bases, with 11 bases left between them. This CDR3 has 13 residues. Looked up from germline, CDR1 is SEHNR and CDR2 is FQNEAQ (reference sequence). This chain's CDR3 is CASSLGVAPEAFF. The CDR3, as DNA: TGTGCCAGCAGCTTGGGAGTTGCCCCTGAAGCTTTCTTT.

This sequence joins TRBV27 and TRBJ1-5; D remains unclear. The germline CDR1 and CDR2 sequences are MNHEY and SMNVEV (reference sequence). Trimming stripped 6 bases from V and 1 base from J, with 13 bases between. This CDR3 region has 15 residues. CDR3 bases: TGTGCCAGCAGGAACAGTGGTGGGAGCAATCAGCCCCAGCATTTT. Its translation: CASRNSGGSNQPQHF.

Only one count was recorded for this clone. The chain uses TRBV29-1 and TRBJ1-4, with no clear D. V was pared by 4 bases and J by 2 bases, with 5 bases between. Per the germline V gene, CDR1 is SQVTM and CDR2 is ANQGSEA. The CDR3 covers 12 residues. CDR3 sequence: CSVGATNEKLFF. For the CDR3, the DNA is TGCAGCGTTGGGGCGACTAATGAAAAACTGTTTTTT.

This clone has only one observation. The chain couples TRBV5-4 to TRBJ1-2, with no clear D. Germline CDR1 SGHNT, CDR2 YYREEE (reference sequence). The V end was cut by 0 bases, the J end by 2 bases, with 8 bases between. This CDR3 is 14 amino acids long. DNA for the CDR3: TGTGCCAGCAGCTTGGAACCGGGGAACTATGGCTACACCTTC. Translating it yields CASSLEPGNYGYTF.

The V and J genes are TRBV5-1 and TRBJ2-7; TRBD2 matches at 13 bases. Germline values: CDR1 SGHRS, CDR2 YFSETQ. The CDR3 is 17 residues long. V was pared by 2 bases and J by 0 bases, with 5 bases of the junction left unmatched. The CDR3: CASSFGTSGILSYEQYF. The DNA of the CDR3 is TGCGCCAGCAGCTTTGGGACTAGCGGGATCCTCTCCTACGAGCAGTACTTC.

This sequence joins TRBV11-1 and TRBJ1-4, with 9 bases aligning to TRBD1. V trimming: 5 bases; J trimming: 4 bases; junction bases outside the gene matches: 5. The CDR3 length is 15 residues. Germline V CDR1 and CDR2: SGHAT, FQDESV (reference sequence). CDR3 nucleotide sequence: TGTGCCAGCAGCCAACAGGGGGCTGATAATGAAAAACTGTTTTTT. It codes for CASSQQGADNEKLFF.

This chain uses TRBV15 with TRBJ1-5; the match to TRBD1 covers 8 bases. The CDR3 extends over 17 amino acids. The ends lost 0 bases at V and 4 bases at J; junction bases unmatched: 8. The germline CDR1 and CDR2 sequences are LNHNV and YYDKDF (reference sequence). Written as DNA, the CDR3 is TGTGCCACCAGCAGAGATTTCAACAGGGGGAATAATCAGCCCCAGCATTTT. Protein sequence: CATSRDFNRGNNQPQHF.

The CDR3 DNA sequence: TGTGCCAGCAGCCGAGCCACCGGGACAGGTTTAAGGAGCTCCTACAATGAGCAGTTCTTC. It codes for CASSRATGTGLRSSYNEQFF. The V and J genes are TRBV4-2 and TRBJ2-1, with 8 positions matching TRBD1. This CDR3 is 20 amino acids long. CDR1 LGHNA and CDR2 YNFKEQ come from the germline V gene. V lost 4 bases and J lost 0; bases outside the gene matches: 17.

This clone turned up a few times. This chain uses TRBV7-9 with TRBJ1-1, with no clear D. V was trimmed by 5 bases and J by 1 base, leaving 14 bases between them. The germline V gene encodes CDR1 SEHNR and CDR2 FQNEAQ (reference sequence). This CDR3 comprises 15 residues. The CDR3 protein is CASSLLGEGNTEAFF. CDR3 sequence (DNA): TGTGCCAGCAGCCTGCTAGGCGAGGGGAACACTGAAGCTTTCTTT.

The sample holds a few counts of this clone. This chain links TRBV5-1 with TRBJ1-1; D is perhaps TRBD1 (5 bases). Between the trimmed V and J ends, which lost 2 bases and 3 bases, there was a span of 11 bases. This CDR3 is built from 14 residues. CDR1 SGHRS and CDR2 YFSETQ come from the germline V gene. This chain's CDR3 is CASSFRGLDTEAFF. The CDR3 DNA follows: TGCGCCAGCAGCTTTAGGGGTTTGGACACTGAAGCTTTCTTT.

This chain connects TRBV11-2 to TRBJ2-7; 7 nucleotides match TRBD1. Germline lookup yields CDR1 SGHAT and CDR2 FQNNGV. V was clipped by 0 bases and J by 2 bases; unmatched bases: 4. This CDR3 has 15 residues. As DNA, the CDR3 is TGTGCCAGCAGCTTAGATCCGGGACAGCCCTACGAGCAGTACTTC. Protein sequence: CASSLDPGQPYEQYF.

V and J are TRBV28 and TRBJ1-4; D call uncertain. This CDR3 has 16 residues. Germline CDR1 is MDHEN and CDR2 is SYDVKM. Trimming removed 3 bases from V and 6 bases from J, with 17 bases in between. The CDR3 loop is CASSFRAGNVDEKLFF. CDR3 DNA sequence: TGTGCCAGCAGTTTTCGTGCGGGAAACGTGGATGAAAAACTGTTTTTT.

The chain carries TRBV2 and TRBJ2-2; weak D call: TRBD1 (6 bases). The length of the CDR3 is 13 residues. The V and J ends lost 3 bases and 4 bases respectively, with 6 bases between them. CDR1 is SNHLY and CDR2 is FYNNEI in the germline V gene. The CDR3 nucleotides read TGTGCCAGCAGTGAGACAGGCACCGGGGAGCTGTTTTTT. It is translated as CASSETGTGELFF.

The V and J genes are TRBV11-2 and TRBJ1-3, with D perhaps matching TRBD1 (5 bases). The CDR3 contains 17 residues. V was pared by 7 bases and J by 9 bases, with 28 bases between. Per germline, CDR1 SGHAT and CDR2 FQNNGV. The CDR3, as DNA: TGTGCCAGCACCGCTTTTGGGAGTGGCAGCCACGGGGGCACCATATATTTT. Translation gives CASTAFGSGSHGGTIYF.

This chain uses TRBV29-1 with TRBJ1-5, with 8 nucleotides matching TRBD1. J lost 6 bases, V lost 4 bases, and 11 bases had no gene match. The CDR3 totals 15 residues. Per germline, CDR1 SQVTM and CDR2 ANQGSEA. The CDR3 nucleotides are TGCAGCGTTGCGGCGGTGCGAGGACAGGGTCAGCCCCAGCATTTT. It specifies CSVAAVRGQGQPQHF.

CDR3 bases: TGTGCCATATCCTCTTCGGGACAGCTCTACTTC. It specifies CAISSSGQLYF. This sequence joins TRBV28 and TRBJ2-7, with 7 bases aligning to TRBD1. With V trimmed by 10 bases and J by 13 bases, 13 bases remained unmatched. The CDR3 runs 11 residues. Germline loops: CDR1 MDHEN, CDR2 SYDVKM.